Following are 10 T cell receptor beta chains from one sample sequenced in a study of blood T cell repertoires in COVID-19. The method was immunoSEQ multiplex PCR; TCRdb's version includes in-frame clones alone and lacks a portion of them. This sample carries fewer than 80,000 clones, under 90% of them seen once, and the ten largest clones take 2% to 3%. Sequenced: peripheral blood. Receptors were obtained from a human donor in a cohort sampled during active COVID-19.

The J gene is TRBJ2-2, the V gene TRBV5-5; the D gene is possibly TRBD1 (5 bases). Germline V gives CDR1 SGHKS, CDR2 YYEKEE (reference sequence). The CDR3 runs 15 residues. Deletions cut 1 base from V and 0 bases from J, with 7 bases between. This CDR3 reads CASSLPGTNTGELFF. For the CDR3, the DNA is TGTGCCAGCAGCTTGCCAGGGACGAACACCGGGGAGCTGTTTTTT.

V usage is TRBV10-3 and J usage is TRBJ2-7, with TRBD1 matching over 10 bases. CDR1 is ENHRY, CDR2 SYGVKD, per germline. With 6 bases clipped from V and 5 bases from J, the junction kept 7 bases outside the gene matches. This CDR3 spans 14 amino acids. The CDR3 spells CAIRPGQGFDEQYF. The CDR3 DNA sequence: TGTGCCATCAGGCCGGGACAGGGGTTCGACGAGCAGTACTTC.

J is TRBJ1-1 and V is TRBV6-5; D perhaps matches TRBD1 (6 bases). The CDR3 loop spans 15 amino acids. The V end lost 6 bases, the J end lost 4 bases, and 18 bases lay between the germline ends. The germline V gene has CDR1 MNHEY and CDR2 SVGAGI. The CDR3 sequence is CASRDLLGGATEAFF. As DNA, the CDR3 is TGTGCCAGCAGAGACCTCCTGGGGGGGGCCACTGAAGCTTTCTTT.

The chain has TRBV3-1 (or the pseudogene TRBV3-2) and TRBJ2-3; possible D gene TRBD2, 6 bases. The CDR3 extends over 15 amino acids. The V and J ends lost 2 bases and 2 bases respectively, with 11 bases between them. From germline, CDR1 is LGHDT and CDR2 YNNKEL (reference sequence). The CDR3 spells CASSQRRGNTDTQYF. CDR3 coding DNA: TGTGCCAGCAGCCAAAGGAGGGGTAACACAGATACGCAGTATTTT.

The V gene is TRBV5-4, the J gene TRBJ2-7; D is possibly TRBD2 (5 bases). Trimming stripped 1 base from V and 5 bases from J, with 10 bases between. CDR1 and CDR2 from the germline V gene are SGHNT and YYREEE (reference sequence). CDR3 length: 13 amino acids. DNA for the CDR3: TGTGCCAGCAGCTTGCGGACTGGGGACGAGCAGTACTTC. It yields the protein CASSLRTGDEQYF.

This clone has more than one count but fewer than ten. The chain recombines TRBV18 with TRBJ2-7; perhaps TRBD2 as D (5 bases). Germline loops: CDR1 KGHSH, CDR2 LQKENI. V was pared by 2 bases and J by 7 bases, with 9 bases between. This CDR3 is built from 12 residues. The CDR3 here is CASSPAQREQYF. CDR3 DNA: TGTGCCAGCTCACCAGCACAGCGGGAGCAGTACTTC. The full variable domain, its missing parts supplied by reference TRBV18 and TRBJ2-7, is NAGVMQNPRHLVRRRGQEARLRCSPMKGHSHVYWYRQLPEEGLKFMVYLQKENIIDESGMPKERFSAEFPKEGPSILRIQQVVRGDSAAYFCASSPAQREQYFGPGTRLTVT.

The CDR3 nucleotides read TGCGCCAGCAGCCAAGTCCAGGGGATCACTGAAGCTTTCTTT. This sequence encodes CASSQVQGITEAFF. The V call is TRBV4-1, the J call TRBJ1-1; D might be TRBD1 (6 bases). V shed 1 base and J shed 4 bases, with 10 bases lying between them. The CDR3 extends over 14 amino acids. Germline values: CDR1 MGHRA, CDR2 YSYEKL.

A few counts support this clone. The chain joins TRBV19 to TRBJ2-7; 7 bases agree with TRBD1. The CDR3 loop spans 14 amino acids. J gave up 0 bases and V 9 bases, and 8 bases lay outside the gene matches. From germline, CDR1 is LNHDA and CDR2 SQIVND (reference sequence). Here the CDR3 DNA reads TGTGCCAGCAGAGCGACAGGGTCCTCCTACGAGCAGTACTTC. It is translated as CASRATGSSYEQYF.

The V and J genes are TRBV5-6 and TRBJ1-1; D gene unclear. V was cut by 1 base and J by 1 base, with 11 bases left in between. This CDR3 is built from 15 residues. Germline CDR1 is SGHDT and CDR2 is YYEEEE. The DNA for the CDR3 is TGTGCCAGCAGCTTGCAGCGTTTCGGGAACACTGAAGCTTTCTTT. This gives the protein CASSLQRFGNTEAFF. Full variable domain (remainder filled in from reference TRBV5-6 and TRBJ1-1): DAGVTQSPTHLIKTRGQQVTLRCSPKSGHDTVSWYQQALGQGPQFIFQYYEEEERQRGNFPDRFSGHQFPNYSSELNVNALLLGDSALYLCASSLQRFGNTEAFFGQGTRLTVV.

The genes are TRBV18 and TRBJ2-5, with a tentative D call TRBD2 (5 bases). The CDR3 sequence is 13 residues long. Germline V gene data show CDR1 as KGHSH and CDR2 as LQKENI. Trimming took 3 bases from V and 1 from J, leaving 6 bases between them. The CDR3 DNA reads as TGTGCCAGCTCACCCGGGATCCAAGAGACCCAGTACTTC. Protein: CASSPGIQETQYF.